The present T cell receptor beta chain was sequenced within a study of CDR3 diversity in severe acne. The CDR3 covers 12 residues. Trimming took 4 bases from V and 11 from J, leaving 14 bases between them. Germline assignment: CDR1 SGHTA and CDR2 FQGNSA. TCRdb fed the PCR reads into MiXCR, producing one record per CDR3 protein. The data show about 93,000 distinct CDR3 sequences, with roughly 52% seen just once and 10% held by the top ten. By proportion, this clonotype is medium-sized (0.01 to 0.1%). The clonotype was recovered from a male donor in good health, serving as a control. Source material: blood. The genes are TRBV7-2 and TRBJ1-1; no definite D call. DNA of the CDR3: TGTGCCAGCAGCTCGCTCTGGGTGGAGGCTTTCTTT. It translates to CASSSLWVEAFF.